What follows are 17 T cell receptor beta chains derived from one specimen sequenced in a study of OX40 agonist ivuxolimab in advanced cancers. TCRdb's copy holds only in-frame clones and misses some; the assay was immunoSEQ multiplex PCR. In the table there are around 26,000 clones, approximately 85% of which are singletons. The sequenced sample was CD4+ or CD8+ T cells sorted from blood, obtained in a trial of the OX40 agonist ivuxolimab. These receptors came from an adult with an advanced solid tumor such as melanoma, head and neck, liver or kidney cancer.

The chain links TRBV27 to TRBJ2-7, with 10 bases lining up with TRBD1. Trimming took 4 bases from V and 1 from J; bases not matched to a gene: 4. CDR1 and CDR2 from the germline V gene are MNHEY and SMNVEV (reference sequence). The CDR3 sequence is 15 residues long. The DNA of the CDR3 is TGTGCCAGCAGTTCCAGGGACAGGGGTTCCTACGAGCAGTACTTC. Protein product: CASSSRDRGSYEQYF.

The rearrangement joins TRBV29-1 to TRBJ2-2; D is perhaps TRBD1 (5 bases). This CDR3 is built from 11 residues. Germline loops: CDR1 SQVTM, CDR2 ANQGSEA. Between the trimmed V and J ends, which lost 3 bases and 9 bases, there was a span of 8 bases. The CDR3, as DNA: TGCAGCGTTGAGTGGGGCTGGGAGCTGTTTTTT. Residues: CSVEWGWELFF.

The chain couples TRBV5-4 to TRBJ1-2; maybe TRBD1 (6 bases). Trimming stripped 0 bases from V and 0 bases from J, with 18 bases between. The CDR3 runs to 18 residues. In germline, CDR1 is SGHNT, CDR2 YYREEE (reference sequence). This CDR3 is CASSLVVVFGGPNYGYTF. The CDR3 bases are TGTGCCAGCAGCTTGGTGGTGGTATTCGGGGGGCCTAACTATGGCTACACCTTC.

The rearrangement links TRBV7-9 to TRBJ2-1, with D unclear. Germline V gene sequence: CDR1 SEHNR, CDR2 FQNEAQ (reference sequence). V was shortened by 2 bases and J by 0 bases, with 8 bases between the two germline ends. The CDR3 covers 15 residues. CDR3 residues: CASSLRTDSYNEQFF. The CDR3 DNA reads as TGTGCCAGCAGCTTAAGGACCGACTCCTACAATGAGCAGTTCTTC.

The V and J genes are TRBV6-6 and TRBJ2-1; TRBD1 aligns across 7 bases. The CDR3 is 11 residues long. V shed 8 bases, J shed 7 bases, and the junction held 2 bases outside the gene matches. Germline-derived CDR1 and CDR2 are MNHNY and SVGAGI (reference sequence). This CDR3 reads CASSQGNEQFF. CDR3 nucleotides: TGTGCCAGCTCACAGGGGAATGAGCAGTTCTTC.

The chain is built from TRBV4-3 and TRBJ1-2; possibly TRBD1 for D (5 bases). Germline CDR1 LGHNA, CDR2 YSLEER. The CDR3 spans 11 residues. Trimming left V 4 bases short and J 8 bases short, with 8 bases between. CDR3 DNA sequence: TGCGCCAGCAGCCTCGGGGCGGGCTACACCTTC. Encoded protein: CASSLGAGYTF.

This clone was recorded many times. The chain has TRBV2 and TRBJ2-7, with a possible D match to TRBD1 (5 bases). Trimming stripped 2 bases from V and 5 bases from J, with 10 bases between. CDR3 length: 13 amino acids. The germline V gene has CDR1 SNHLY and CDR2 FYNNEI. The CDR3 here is CASSEPQGDEQYF. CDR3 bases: TGTGCCAGCAGTGAACCCCAGGGTGACGAGCAGTACTTC.

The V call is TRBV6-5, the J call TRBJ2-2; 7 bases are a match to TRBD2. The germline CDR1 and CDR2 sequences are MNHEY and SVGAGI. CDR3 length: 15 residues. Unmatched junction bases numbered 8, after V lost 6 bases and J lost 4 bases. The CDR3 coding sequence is TGTGCCAGCAGACTTGGGGGGGGTTCCACCGGGGAGCTGTTTTTT. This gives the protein CASRLGGGSTGELFF.

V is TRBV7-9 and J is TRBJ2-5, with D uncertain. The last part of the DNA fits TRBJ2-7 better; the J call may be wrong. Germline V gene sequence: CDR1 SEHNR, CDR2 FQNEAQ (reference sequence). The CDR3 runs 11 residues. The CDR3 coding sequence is TGTGCCAGCAGCTTATACTACGAGCAGTACTTC. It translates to CASSLYYEQYF.

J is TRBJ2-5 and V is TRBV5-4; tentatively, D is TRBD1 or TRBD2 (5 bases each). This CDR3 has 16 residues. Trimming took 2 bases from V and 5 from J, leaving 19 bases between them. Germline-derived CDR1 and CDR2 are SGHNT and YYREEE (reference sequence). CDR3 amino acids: CASSLGTAAGHETQYF. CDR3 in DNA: TGTGCCAGCAGCTTAGGGACGGCAGCTGGACACGAGACCCAGTACTTC.

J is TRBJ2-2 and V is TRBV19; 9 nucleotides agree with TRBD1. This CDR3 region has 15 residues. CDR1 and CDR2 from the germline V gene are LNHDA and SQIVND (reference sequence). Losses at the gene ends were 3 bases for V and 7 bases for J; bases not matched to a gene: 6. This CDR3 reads CASSIMTGGVGELFF. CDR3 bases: TGTGCCAGTAGTATCATGACAGGGGGTGTCGGGGAGCTGTTTTTT.

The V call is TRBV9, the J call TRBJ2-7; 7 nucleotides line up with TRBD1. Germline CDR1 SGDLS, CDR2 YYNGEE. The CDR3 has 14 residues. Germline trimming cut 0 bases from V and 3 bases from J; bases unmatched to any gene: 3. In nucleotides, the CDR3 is TGTGCCAGCAGCGTAGGACAGGGTTTCTACGAGCAGTACTTC. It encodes CASSVGQGFYEQYF.

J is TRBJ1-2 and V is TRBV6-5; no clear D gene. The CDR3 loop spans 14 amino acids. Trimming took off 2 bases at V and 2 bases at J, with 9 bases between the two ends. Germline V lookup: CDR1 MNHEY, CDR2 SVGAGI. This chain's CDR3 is CASSYLGGNYGYTF. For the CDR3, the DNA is TGTGCCAGCAGTTACCTAGGAGGGAACTATGGCTACACCTTC.

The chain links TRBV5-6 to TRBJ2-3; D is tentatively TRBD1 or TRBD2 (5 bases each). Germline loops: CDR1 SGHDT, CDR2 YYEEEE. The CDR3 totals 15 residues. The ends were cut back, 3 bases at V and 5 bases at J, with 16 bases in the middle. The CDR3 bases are TGTGCCAGCAGCTCCCTAACAGGAGAGGGAGATACGCAGTATTTT. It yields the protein CASSSLTGEGDTQYF.

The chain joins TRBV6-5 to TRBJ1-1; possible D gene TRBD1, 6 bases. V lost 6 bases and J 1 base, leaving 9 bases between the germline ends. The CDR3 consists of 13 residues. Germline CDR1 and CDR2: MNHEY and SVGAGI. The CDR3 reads CASSPTGNTEAFF. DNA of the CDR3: TGTGCCAGCAGCCCGACAGGGAACACTGAAGCTTTCTTT.

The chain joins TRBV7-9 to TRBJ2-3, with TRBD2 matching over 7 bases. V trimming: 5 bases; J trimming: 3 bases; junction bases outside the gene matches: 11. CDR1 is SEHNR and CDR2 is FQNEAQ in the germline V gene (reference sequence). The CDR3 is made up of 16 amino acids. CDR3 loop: CASSPRVGGVTDTQYF. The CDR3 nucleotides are TGTGCCAGCAGCCCGCGAGTGGGGGGGGTGACAGATACGCAGTATTTT.

DNA of the CDR3: TGTGCCACCGCCCTGACAGGGGGCTACGAGCAGTACTTC. Protein: CATALTGGYEQYF. The rearrangement links TRBV19 to TRBJ2-7, with 9 bases fitting TRBD1. Germline V gives CDR1 LNHDA, CDR2 SQIVND (reference sequence). The CDR3 is 13 residues long. J gave up 3 bases and V 10 bases, and 7 bases lay outside the gene matches.